The present TCR beta chain was sequenced within a study of blood T cell repertoires in COVID-19. The repertoire was sequenced with immunoSEQ multiplex PCR; TCRdb's copy has only in-frame clones and lacks some. Among about 210,000 clones, about 88% were seen once, and the ten largest hold roughly 0.7%. The CDR3 has 16 residues. In germline, CDR1 is LNHDA, CDR2 SQIVND (reference sequence). V shed 5 bases, J shed 4 bases, and the junction held 7 bases outside the gene matches. The clonotype originates from a man aged 35-49 years with acute or convalescent COVID-19. Sequencing used peripheral blood. The chain uses TRBV19 and TRBJ2-3; 12 bases align to TRBD2. As DNA, the CDR3 is TGTGCCAGTAGTGTACTAGCGGGGGGTACATCAGATACGCAGTATTTT. Protein sequence: CASSVLAGGTSDTQYF. Complete variable domain (other parts from reference TRBV19 and TRBJ2-3): DGGITQSPKYLFRKEGQNVTLSCEQNLNHDAMYWYRQDPGQGLRLIYYSQIVNDFQKGDIAEGYSVSREKKESFPLTVTSAQKNPTAFYLCASSVLAGGTSDTQYFGPGTRLTVL.